Reported below is one T cell receptor (beta chain). CDR1 is SGHRS and CDR2 is YFSETQ in the germline V gene. CDR3 length: 14 amino acids. V lost 4 bases and J lost 4, with 14 bases in between. In TCRdb, the 5' RACE reads were re-called with MiXCR into one record per CDR3 protein. In the table there are some 310,000 distinct CDR3 sequences, 20% to 25% of which are singletons. This sample stems from a study of T-cell memory formation after mild COVID-19. The sample was PBMCs or a T cell subset sorted from them (not recorded which). The origin of this receptor is a man aged 18 to 29 who had mild COVID-19 (a few samples of this study predate the infection). Cell type and time point are not known. The chain employs TRBV5-1 and TRBJ1-1, with D perhaps TRBD1 (6 bases). Written as DNA, the CDR3 is TGCGCCAGCAGCGTCCAGGGGTTTAGCACTGAAGCTTTCTTT. It is translated as CASSVQGFSTEAFF.